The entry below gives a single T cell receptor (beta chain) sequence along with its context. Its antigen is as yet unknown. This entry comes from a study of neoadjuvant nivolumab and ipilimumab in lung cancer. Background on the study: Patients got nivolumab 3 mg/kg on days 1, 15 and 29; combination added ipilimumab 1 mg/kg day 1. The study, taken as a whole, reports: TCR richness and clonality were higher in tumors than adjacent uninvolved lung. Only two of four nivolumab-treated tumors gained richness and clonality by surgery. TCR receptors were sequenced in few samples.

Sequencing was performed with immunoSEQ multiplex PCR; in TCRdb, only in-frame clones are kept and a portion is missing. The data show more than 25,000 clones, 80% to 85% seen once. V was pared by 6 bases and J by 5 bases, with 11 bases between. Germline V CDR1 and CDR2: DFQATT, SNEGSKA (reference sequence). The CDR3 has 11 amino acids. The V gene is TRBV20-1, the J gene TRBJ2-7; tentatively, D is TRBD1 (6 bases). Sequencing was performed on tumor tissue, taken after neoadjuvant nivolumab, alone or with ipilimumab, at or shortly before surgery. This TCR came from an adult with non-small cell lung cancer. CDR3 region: CSATGSDEQYF. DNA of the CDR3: TGCAGTGCCACAGGGTCGGACGAGCAGTACTTC.